This note documents a single TCR beta chain sequence. Study processing details: Reference gene primer amplification gave estimated nucleated cell counts. Method: immunoSEQ multiplex PCR; TCRdb's copy keeps in-frame clones and lacks some. V, J and clone size were drawn from that table, and D and trimming were deduced from the DNA. The sample records roughly 51,000 clones, about nine tenths being singletons. These data originate in a study of blood T cell repertoires in COVID-19. Study context: The origin of the acute and convalescent COVID-19 samples was the United States, Italy and Spain. In each case, the material was cDNA or gDNA derived from T cells, B-cell-depleted T cells, or PBMCs.

This CDR3 contains 17 residues. The junction had 13 bases not matched to a gene; V was cut back by 7 bases and J by 4 bases. In germline, CDR1 is SEHNR, CDR2 FQNEAQ (reference sequence). The sequenced sample was peripheral blood. This chain joins TRBV7-9 and TRBJ1-1, with 12 positions matching TRBD1. This TCR derives from a man aged 45-60 years with active COVID-19. The CDR3 DNA is TGTGCCAGCAACCTTGGGACAGGGGGCATAGGGATCACTGAAGCTTTCTTT. This codes for CASNLGTGGIGITEAFF.